Each of the 16 T cell receptor beta chains below was sequenced from the same sample in a study of cytomegalovirus exposure and HLA in healthy donors. The PCR used 60 Vbeta and 13 Jbeta primers. Only in-frame clones appear in the TCRdb table, and some are missing; sequencing was by immunoSEQ multiplex PCR. This table holds 65,000 to 95,000 clones, over 65% found once. The sequenced sample was PBMCs. These receptors all stem from a middle-aged man in good health and CMV-seronegative.

The chain joins TRBV19 to TRBJ2-3, with D tentatively TRBD2 (6 bases). This CDR3 comprises 15 residues. The germline V and J ends were trimmed by 1 base and 4 bases, with 12 bases remaining between them. The germline CDR1 and CDR2 sequences are LNHDA and SQIVND (reference sequence). CDR3 sequence (DNA): TGTGCCAGTAGTATAGTTAACGGGGACTCAGATACGCAGTATTTT. It is translated as CASSIVNGDSDTQYF.

The rearrangement joins TRBV6-1 to TRBJ2-7; 9 bases are shared with TRBD2. Germline CDR1 is MNHNS and CDR2 is SASEGT. The CDR3 runs 14 residues. V was pared by 5 bases and J by 2 bases, with 4 bases of the junction left unmatched. CDR3 bases: TGTGCCAGCAGTAGAGCGGGGGGCCCCTACGAGCAGTACTTC. Protein sequence: CASSRAGGPYEQYF.

The chain couples TRBV30 to TRBJ1-5; perhaps TRBD1 as D (6 bases). The germline V and J ends were trimmed by 2 bases and 0 bases, with 11 bases remaining between them. The CDR3 is 15 amino acids. CDR1 is GTSNPN, CDR2 SVGIG, per germline (reference sequence). CDR3 bases: TGTGCCTGGAGTTCCCGGACAGTTAGCAATCAGCCCCAGCATTTT. It is translated as CAWSSRTVSNQPQHF.

The chain couples TRBV2 to TRBJ2-7; tentative D call: TRBD1 (5 bases). The germline gives CDR1 SNHLY, CDR2 FYNNEI. V gave up 10 bases and J gave up 3 bases, with 16 bases separating them. There are 13 residues in the CDR3. Here the CDR3 DNA reads TGTGCCACAAAAAGTGAGACAGACTACGAGCAGTACTTC. Residues: CATKSETDYEQYF.

This clone has only one observation. The chain has TRBV7-8 and TRBJ1-1, with D uncertain. CDR1 SGHVS and CDR2 FQNEAQ come from the germline V gene. The V gene lost 4 bases and the J gene lost 8 bases, with 5 bases spanning the gap. The CDR3 spans 10 residues. The CDR3 protein is CASSSPEAFF. The CDR3 DNA follows: TGTGCCAGCAGCTCCCCGGAAGCTTTCTTT.

V usage is TRBV18 and J usage is TRBJ1-6, with D tentatively TRBD1 (6 bases). The V end lost 3 bases, the J end lost 7 bases, and 10 bases lay between the germline ends. Germline CDR1 reads KGHSH; CDR2 reads LQKENI. This CDR3 has 14 amino acids. CDR3 amino acids: CASSPDSSNSPLHF. The CDR3, as DNA: TGTGCCAGCTCACCGGACAGTTCGAATTCACCCCTCCACTTT.

The chain combines TRBV14 with TRBJ2-2, with D possibly being TRBD1 (6 bases). CDR1 is SGHDN, CDR2 FVKESK, per germline. The CDR3 spans 15 residues. V lost 0 bases and J lost 1, with 6 bases in between. CDR3 sequence (DNA): TGTGCCAGCAGCCAAGACAGGGGGAACACCGGGGAGCTGTTTTTT. Translating gives CASSQDRGNTGELFF. The complete variable domain, with remaining parts taken from reference TRBV14 and TRBJ2-2, reads EAGVTQFPSHSVIEKGQTVTLRCDPISGHDNLYWYRRVMGKEIKFLLHFVKESKQDESGMPNNRFLAERTGGTYSTLKVQPAELEDSGVYFCASSQDRGNTGELFFGEGSRLTVL.

This clone showed up just a few times. Distinct nucleotide sequences in the sample also encode this CDR3. This sequence joins TRBV4-3 and TRBJ1-5, with D hard to call. V lost 0 bases to trimming and J lost 4 bases, with 4 bases between them. CDR3 length: 13 residues. Germline lookup yields CDR1 LGHNA and CDR2 YSLEER. The CDR3 sequence: CASSQDLNQPQHF. The CDR3 DNA reads TGCGCCAGCAGCCAAGACTTGAATCAGCCCCAGCATTTT.

Remarks on this clone: At one of its ends the junction is not consistent with the germline gene, which may arise from a read error. This rearrangement joins TRBV7-9 to TRBJ2-2; D is perhaps TRBD1 (6 bases). Germline-derived CDR1 and CDR2 are SEHNR and FQNEAQ (reference sequence). The CDR3 extends over 15 amino acids. The CDR3 is CSSSRDTANTGELFF. The CDR3 nucleotides read TGTTCCAGCAGCCGGGACACCGCGAACACCGGGGAGCTGTTTTTT.

This clone has a handful of counts. This sample includes further DNA sequences coding for the same CDR3. This chain links TRBV6-5 with TRBJ1-2; 10 nucleotides match TRBD1. The length of the CDR3 is 14 residues. From germline, CDR1 is MNHEY and CDR2 SVGAGI. J gave up 6 bases and V 5 bases, and 6 bases lay outside the gene matches. CDR3 nucleotide sequence: TGTGCCAGCAGTGAGGACGGGACAGGGGATGGCTACACCTTC. Amino acid sequence: CASSEDGTGDGYTF.

This clone was recorded once. The rearrangement joins TRBV15 to TRBJ1-1, with TRBD1 matching 8 bases. CDR1 is LNHNV, CDR2 YYDKDF, per germline (reference sequence). With V trimmed by 3 bases and J by 4 bases, 4 bases remained unmatched. This CDR3 has 14 residues. As DNA, the CDR3 is TGTGCCACCAGCAGCAGACAGGGGAGCACTGAAGCTTTCTTT. Translation gives CATSSRQGSTEAFF.

This clone was observed a handful of times. V and J are TRBV9 and TRBJ2-7; perhaps TRBD1 as D (5 bases). V dropped 4 bases and J dropped 2 bases, with 10 bases sitting between them. This CDR3 comprises 13 residues. CDR1 SGDLS and CDR2 YYNGEE come from the germline V gene. The CDR3 DNA reads as TGTGCCAGCAGCAAGGAGACAGCCTACGAGCAGTACTTC. This sequence encodes CASSKETAYEQYF.

This clone was counted a single time. This chain links TRBV5-1 with TRBJ2-1; 9 nucleotides line up with TRBD2. Per the germline V gene, CDR1 is SGHRS and CDR2 is YFSETQ. This CDR3 comprises 15 residues. Trimming at V came to 0 bases and at J to 8 bases, leaving 6 bases not matched to a gene. This chain's CDR3 is CASSLVSGGSDEQFF. DNA of the CDR3: TGCGCCAGCAGCTTGGTAAGCGGGGGGAGCGATGAGCAGTTCTTC.

The chain is built from TRBV5-4 and TRBJ1-6; tentative D call: TRBD1 (6 bases). The CDR3 loop spans 15 amino acids. Trimming stripped 2 bases from V and 7 bases from J, with 13 bases between. CDR1 SGHNT and CDR2 YYREEE come from the germline V gene (reference sequence). The CDR3: CASSLGQIPNSPLHF. The DNA of the CDR3 is TGTGCCAGCAGCTTAGGACAGATCCCAAATTCACCCCTCCACTTT.

The V call is TRBV12-5, the J call TRBJ2-6; perhaps TRBD1 as D (5 bases). Trimming cost V 0 bases and J 0 bases, with 12 bases left between them. Germline assignment: CDR1 LGHNT and CDR2 FRNRAP. The CDR3 is 18 residues long. The DNA for the CDR3 is TGTGCTAGTGGTTTGGTAGTCGGCAGGGACTCTGGGGCCAACGTCCTGACTTTC. Translation: CASGLVVGRDSGANVLTF.

In nucleotides, the CDR3 is TGTGCCAGCAGCCGACAGGGGGGTAACTATGGCTACACCTTC. This encodes CASSRQGGNYGYTF. The chain employs TRBV13 and TRBJ1-2; TRBD1 aligns across 9 bases. This CDR3 has 14 amino acids. V trimming: 5 bases; J trimming: 1 base; junction bases outside the gene matches: 2. The germline gives CDR1 PRHDT, CDR2 FYEKMQ (reference sequence).